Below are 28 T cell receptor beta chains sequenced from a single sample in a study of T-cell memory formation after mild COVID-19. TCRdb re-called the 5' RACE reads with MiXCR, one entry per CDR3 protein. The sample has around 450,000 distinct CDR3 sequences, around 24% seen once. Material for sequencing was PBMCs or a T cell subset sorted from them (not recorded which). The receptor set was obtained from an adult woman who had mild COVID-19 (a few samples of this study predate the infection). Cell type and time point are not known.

This CDR3 is CASRRGGTTGELFF. CDR3 nucleotide sequence: TGTGCCAGCAGACGTGGGGGGACCACCGGGGAGCTGTTTTTT. The chain has TRBV6-5 and TRBJ2-2, with D perhaps matching TRBD2 (6 bases). Germline V gene sequence: CDR1 MNHEY, CDR2 SVGAGI. The CDR3 length is 14 residues. The V end was cut by 6 bases, the J end by 4 bases, with 12 bases between.

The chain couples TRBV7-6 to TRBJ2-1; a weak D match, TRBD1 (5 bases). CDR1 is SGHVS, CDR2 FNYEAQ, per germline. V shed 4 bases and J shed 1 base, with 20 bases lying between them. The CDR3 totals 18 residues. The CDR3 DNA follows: TGTGCCAGCAGCTCTTGGACAATGCAGATGGGATCCTACAATGAGCAGTTCTTC. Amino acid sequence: CASSSWTMQMGSYNEQFF.

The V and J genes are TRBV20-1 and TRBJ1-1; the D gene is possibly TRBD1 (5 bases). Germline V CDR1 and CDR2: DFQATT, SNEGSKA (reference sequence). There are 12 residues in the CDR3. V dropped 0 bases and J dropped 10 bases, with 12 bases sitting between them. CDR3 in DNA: TGCAGTGCTAGAGACGGGGACCCGGGAGCTTTCTTT. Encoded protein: CSARDGDPGAFF.

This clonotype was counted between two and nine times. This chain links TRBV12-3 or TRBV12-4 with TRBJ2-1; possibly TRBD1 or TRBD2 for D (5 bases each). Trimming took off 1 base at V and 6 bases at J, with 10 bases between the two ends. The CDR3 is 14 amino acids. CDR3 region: CASSLGGTANEQFF. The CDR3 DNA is TGTGCCAGCAGTTTAGGAGGGACGGCCAATGAGCAGTTCTTC.

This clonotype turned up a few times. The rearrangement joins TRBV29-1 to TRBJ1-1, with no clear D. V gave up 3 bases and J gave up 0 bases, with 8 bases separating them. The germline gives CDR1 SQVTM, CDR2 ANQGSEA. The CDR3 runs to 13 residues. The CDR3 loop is CSVESRVNTEAFF. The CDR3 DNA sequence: TGCAGCGTTGAGTCACGGGTGAACACTGAAGCTTTCTTT.

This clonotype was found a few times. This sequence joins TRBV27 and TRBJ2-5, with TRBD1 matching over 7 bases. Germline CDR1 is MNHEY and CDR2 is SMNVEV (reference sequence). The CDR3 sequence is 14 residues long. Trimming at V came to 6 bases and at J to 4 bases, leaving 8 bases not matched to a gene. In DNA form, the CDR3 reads TGTGCCAGCAGGAACAGGGGAACGGGAGAGACCCAGTACTTC. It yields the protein CASRNRGTGETQYF.

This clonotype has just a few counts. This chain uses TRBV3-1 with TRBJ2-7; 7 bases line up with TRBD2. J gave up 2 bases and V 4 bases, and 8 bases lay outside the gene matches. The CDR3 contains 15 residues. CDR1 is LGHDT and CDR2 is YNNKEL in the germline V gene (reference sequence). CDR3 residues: CASSLFIGGTYEQYF. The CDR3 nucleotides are TGTGCCAGCAGCCTTTTTATCGGGGGGACCTACGAGCAGTACTTC.

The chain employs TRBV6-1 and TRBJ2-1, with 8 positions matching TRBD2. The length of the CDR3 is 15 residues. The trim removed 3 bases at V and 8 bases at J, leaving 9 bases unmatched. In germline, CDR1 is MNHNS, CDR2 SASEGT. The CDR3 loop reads CASSDPGLGIDEQFF. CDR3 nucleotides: TGTGCCAGCAGTGACCCGGGACTAGGGATCGATGAGCAGTTCTTC.

CDR3 sequence: CASSFGPQYEQYF. The CDR3 coding sequence is TGTGCCAGCAGCTTTGGCCCGCAGTACGAGCAGTACTTC. V and J are TRBV5-5 and TRBJ2-7, with unresolved D. The V gene lost 2 bases and the J gene lost 4 bases, with 10 bases spanning the gap. The CDR3 spans 13 residues. Germline V gives CDR1 SGHKS, CDR2 YYEKEE (reference sequence).

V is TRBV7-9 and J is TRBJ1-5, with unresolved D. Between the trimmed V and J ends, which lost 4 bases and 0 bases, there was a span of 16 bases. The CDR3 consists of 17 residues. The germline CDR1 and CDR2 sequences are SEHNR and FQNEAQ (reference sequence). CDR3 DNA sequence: TGTGCCAGCAGCTCGAACAAGGAGCTCCTTAGCAATCAGCCCCAGCATTTT. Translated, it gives CASSSNKELLSNQPQHF.

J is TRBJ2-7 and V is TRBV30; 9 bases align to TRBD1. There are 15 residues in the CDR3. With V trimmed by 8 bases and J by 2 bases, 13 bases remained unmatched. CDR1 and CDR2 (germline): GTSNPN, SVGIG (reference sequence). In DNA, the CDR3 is TGTGCCGCGAGTGGGGGTAGGACAGGGGCCTACGAGCAGTACTTC. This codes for CAASGGRTGAYEQYF.

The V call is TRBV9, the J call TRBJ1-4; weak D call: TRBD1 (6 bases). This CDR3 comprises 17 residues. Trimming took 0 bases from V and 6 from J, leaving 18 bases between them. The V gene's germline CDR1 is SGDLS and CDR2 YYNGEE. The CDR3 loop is CASSVAPIGRGDEKLFF. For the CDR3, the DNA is TGTGCCAGCAGCGTAGCCCCTATCGGCAGGGGCGATGAAAAACTGTTTTTT. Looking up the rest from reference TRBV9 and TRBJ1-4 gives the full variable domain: DSGVTQTPKHLITATGQRVTLRCSPRSGDLSVYWYQQSLDQGLQFLIQYYNGEERAKGNILERFSAQQFPDLHSELNLSSLELGDSALYFCASSVAPIGRGDEKLFFGSGTQLSVL.

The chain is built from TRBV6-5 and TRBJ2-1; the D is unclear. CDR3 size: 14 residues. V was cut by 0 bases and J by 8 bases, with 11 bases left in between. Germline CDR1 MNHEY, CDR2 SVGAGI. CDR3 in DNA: TGTGCCAGCAGTTACTCGGGGTGGGCATATGAGCAGTTCTTC. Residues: CASSYSGWAYEQFF.

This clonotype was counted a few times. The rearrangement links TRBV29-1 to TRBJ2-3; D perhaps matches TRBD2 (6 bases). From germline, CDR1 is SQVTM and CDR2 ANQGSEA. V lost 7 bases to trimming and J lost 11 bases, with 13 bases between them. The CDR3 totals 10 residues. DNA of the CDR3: TGCAGCGCCGAAGGAGGGAAGCAGTATTTT. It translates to CSAEGGKQYF.

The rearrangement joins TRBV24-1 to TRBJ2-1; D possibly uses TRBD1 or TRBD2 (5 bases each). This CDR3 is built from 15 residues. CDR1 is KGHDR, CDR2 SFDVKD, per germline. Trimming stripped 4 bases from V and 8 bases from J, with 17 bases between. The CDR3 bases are TGTGCCACCAGTGACCCTGGGACGGTTCATGATGAGCAGTTCTTC. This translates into CATSDPGTVHDEQFF.

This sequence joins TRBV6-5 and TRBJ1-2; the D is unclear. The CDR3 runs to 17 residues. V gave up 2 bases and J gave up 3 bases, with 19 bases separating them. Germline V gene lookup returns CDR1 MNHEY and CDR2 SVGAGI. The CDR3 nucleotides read TGTGCCAGCAGTTACAGCGTCAGCCCGTCCCAATACTATGGCTACACCTTC. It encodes CASSYSVSPSQYYGYTF.

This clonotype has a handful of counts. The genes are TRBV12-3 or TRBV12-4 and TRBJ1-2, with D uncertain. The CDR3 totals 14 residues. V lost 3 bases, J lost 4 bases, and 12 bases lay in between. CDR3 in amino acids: CASSLSVSGYGYTF. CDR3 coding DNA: TGTGCCAGCAGTTTGTCAGTGTCGGGCTATGGCTACACCTTC.

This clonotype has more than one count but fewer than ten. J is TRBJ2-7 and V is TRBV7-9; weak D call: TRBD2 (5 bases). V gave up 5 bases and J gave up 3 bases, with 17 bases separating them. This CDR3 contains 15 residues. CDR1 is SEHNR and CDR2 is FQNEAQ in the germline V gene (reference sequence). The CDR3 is CASSPAGSPGYEQYF. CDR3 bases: TGTGCCAGCAGCCCTGCGGGTAGCCCCGGCTACGAGCAGTACTTC.

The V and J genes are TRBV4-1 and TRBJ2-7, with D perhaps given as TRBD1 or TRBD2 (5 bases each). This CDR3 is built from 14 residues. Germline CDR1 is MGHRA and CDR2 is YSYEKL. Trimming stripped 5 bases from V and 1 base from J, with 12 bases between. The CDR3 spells CASSSPGASYEQYF. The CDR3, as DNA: TGCGCCAGCAGCTCCCCCGGGGCATCCTACGAGCAGTACTTC.

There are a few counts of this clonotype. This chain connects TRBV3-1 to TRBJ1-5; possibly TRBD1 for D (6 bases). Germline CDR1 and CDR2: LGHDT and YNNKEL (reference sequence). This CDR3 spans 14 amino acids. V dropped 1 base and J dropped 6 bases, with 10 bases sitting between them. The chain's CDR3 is CASSQATGTQPQHF. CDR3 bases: TGTGCCAGCAGCCAAGCAACAGGGACTCAGCCCCAGCATTTT.

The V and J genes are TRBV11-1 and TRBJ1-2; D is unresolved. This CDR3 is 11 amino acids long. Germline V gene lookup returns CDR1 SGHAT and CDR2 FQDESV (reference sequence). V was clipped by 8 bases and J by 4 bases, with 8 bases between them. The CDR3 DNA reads TGTGCCAGCGTGACCGGCTATGGCTACACCTTC. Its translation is CASVTGYGYTF.

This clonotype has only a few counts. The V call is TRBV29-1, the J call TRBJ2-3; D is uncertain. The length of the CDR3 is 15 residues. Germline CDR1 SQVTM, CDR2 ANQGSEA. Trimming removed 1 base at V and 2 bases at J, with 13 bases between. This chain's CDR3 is CSVEGQEGYTDTQYF. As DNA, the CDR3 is TGCAGCGTTGAAGGCCAGGAAGGATACACAGATACGCAGTATTTT.

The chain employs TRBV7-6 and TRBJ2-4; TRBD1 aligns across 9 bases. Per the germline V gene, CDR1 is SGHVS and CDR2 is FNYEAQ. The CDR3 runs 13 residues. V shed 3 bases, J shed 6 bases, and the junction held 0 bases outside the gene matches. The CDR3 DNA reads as TGTGCCAGCAGCTTGACAGGGGGAAACATTCAGTACTTC. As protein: CASSLTGGNIQYF.

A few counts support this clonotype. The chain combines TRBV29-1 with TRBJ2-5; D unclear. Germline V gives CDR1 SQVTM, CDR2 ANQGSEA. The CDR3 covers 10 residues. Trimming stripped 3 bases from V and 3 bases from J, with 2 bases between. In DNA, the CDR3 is TGCAGCGTTGAGGAAGAGACCCAGTACTTC. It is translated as CSVEEETQYF.

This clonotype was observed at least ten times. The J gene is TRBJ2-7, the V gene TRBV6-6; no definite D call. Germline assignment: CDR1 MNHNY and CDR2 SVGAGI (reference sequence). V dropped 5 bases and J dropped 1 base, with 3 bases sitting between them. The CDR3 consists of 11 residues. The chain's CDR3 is CASSISYEQYF. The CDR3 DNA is TGTGCCAGCAGTATTTCCTACGAGCAGTACTTC.

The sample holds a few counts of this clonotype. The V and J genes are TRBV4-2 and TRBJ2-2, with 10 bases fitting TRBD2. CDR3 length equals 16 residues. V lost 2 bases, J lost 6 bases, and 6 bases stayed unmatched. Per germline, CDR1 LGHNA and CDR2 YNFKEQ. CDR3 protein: CASSQSSGSNPGELFF. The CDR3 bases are TGTGCCAGCAGCCAATCTAGCGGGAGCAACCCCGGGGAGCTGTTTTTT.

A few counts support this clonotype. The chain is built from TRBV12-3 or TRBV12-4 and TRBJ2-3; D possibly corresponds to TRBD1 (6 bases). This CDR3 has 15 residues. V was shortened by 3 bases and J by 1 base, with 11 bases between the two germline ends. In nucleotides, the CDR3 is TGTGCCAGCAGTTTTTCGTCAGGGGGCACAGATACGCAGTATTTT. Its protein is CASSFSSGGTDTQYF.

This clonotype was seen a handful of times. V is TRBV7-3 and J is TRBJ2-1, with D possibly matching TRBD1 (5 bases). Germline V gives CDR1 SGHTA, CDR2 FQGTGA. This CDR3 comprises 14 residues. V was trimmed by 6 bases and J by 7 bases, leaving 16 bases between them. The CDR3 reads CASRQASLVNEQFF. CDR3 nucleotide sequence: TGTGCCAGCAGACAGGCTTCCCTCGTGAATGAGCAGTTCTTC.